The present T cell receptor (beta chain) was sequenced within a study of Graves' ophthalmopathy and Graves' hyperthyroidism. Study-wide findings and caveats: The study's model predicted ophthalmopathy progression at 70.59% sensitivity and 72.22% specificity. Between ophthalmopathy and stable hyperthyroidism, a 13-signature model drew a separation with roughly 88% sensitivity and approximately 81% specificity.

RNA served as the template for amplifying TCR beta CDR3 regions. HTBI primers were employed in first-round RT-PCR, then a second-round multiplex PCR followed. TCRdb ran MiXCR on the multiplex PCR reads and lists one entry per CDR3 protein. There are approximately 380,000 distinct CDR3 sequences in the sample; roughly 21% occur only once, and under 3% lies in the top ten. With 1 base removed from V and 1 base from J, the gap between germline ends came to 7 bases. The CDR3 covers 15 residues. Germline CDR1 and CDR2: MGHDK and SYGVNS. This clonotype was seen many times. The antigen is not known. Additional autoimmune diseases, uncontrolled infections, pregnancy or lactation disqualified patients. Establishment of the diagnosis relied upon clinical symptoms, serum thyroxine, TRAb, thyroid ultrasound and orbital computed tomography.

Specimen: peripheral blood. The origin of this receptor is a woman between 18 and 29 years old with stable Graves' hyperthyroidism. J is TRBJ2-2 and V is TRBV25-1; D is perhaps TRBD2 (5 bases). CDR3 coding DNA: TGTGCCAGCAGTGAATTGGGAGAGAACACCGGGGAGCTGTTTTTT. Its protein is CASSELGENTGELFF. Variable domain in full (rest from reference TRBV25-1 and TRBJ2-2): EADIYQTPRYLVIGTGKKITLECSQTMGHDKMYWYQQDPGMELHLIHYSYGVNSTEKGDLSSESTVSRIRTEHFPLTLESARPSHTSQYLCASSELGENTGELFFGEGSRLTVL.